This T cell receptor beta chain appears in the sequencing data of a study of blood T cell repertoires in COVID-19 (dated by TCRdb to the early 2020s). At the level of the whole study: The collaborator samples originated in the United States, Italy and Spain and spanned the acute and convalescent phases of COVID-19. A freely available public database, intended as a resource for researchers studying the immune response to SARS-CoV-2, is where the repertoires were released. Subjects who had been exposed to COVID-19, were actively infected with it, or had recovered from it provided the deeply sampled blood TCRbeta repertoires that made up the dataset. Samples came from the ongoing ImmuneRACE study (first 160 participants) plus 1,254 subjects from 6 global collaborators. Where available, HLA class I and class II types were obtained from metadata supplied by the sample provider rather than from assay-based typing. A de-identified subject ID, COVID-19 status, age in years and sex were almost always included in the sample metadata. The material from the prospective study consisted of cDNA or gDNA derived from T cells, B-cell-depleted T cells, or PBMCs.

Paper-wide results and their limitations: How much clinical and demographic metadata was included differed by source and by participant, and the metadata was provided uncurated.

On this clone itself: Its antigen specificity is not known. No base-level quality is on record; no much larger clone is a single base apart.

Including the terminal cysteine and phenylalanine, the CDR3 comprises 18 residues. Just CDR3 DNA is preserved here, 54 bases in frame from base 1. From the germline V gene (reference sequence), CDR1 is SGHNT and CDR2 is YYREEE. Clipping removes 3 bases from V and 0 bases from J, with 4 as the unmatched junction base count. Participants in the prospective study were aged roughly 18 to 95 years, lived in about two dozen United States geographic areas, and enrolled through a virtual design. To assign participants to cohorts, the prospective study relied on clinical history that participants themselves reported in a screening survey and a study questionnaire. In the prospective study, mobile phlebotomists collected whole blood, serum and a nasopharyngeal or oropharyngeal swab from each participant. Additional blood draws and questionnaires over a 2-month period could optionally be provided by prospective study participants. Before DNA extraction, prospective study blood samples were shipped either frozen or at room temperature.

TCRbeta CDR3 regions were amplified from genomic DNA using the immunoSEQ Assay, a bias-controlled multiplex PCR. As for the original processing: Nucleated cell counts per sample were estimated from amplification of reference gene primers within the assay. To quantify the absolute abundance of each unique TCRbeta CDR3 rearrangement, sequence reads were collapsed and filtered. For each sample, productive Simpson clonality was calculated as the square root of Simpson's diversity index over productive rearrangements. This immuneACCESS table, as held by TCRdb, lists in-frame sequences with V and J called but not all clones. Of the missing ones, under half trace to an unresolved V gene in checked studies; the others have no known cause. The V and J calls and clone size come from that table; D and trimming were worked out from the DNA. The sample records around 240,000 clones, about 90% of which are singletons. 1.2% of the sample is taken by the ten largest.

The V and J segments used are TRBV5-4 and TRBJ2-2; 14 bases in between match TRBD2. The sequence was collected from a human donor in a cohort exposed to, infected with or recovered from COVID-19 (not recorded which). The donor label of this sample is uncertain. The source material was PBMCs or T cells enriched from blood (not recorded which). The CDR3 protein sequence reads: CASSSRLAGGTNTGELFF. Read as DNA, the sequence is TGTGCCAGCAGCTCAAGACTAGCGGGGGGGACGAACACCGGGGAGCTGTTTTTT.